This T cell receptor (beta chain) was recorded in a study of beta chain features in type 1 diabetes listed by TCRdb under 2018. Regarding the complete study: No differences in mean age, gender distribution, total cell number or subset yield were found between patients and healthy donors. A total of some 110 million sorted cells were examined across all samples, and a strong correlation was observed between cell number per subset and RNA yield. In the study, TCRB repertoires of sorted circulating CD4+ T cell subsets from recently diagnosed type 1 diabetes patients were compared with those of matched healthy donors. Regulatory and stem cell-like memory subsets were isolated from only 8 patients and roughly eight healthy donors, whereas naive and central memory subsets came from all 30 or so donors. The paper's findings and limits, for the study overall: Naive, central memory and regulatory TCRB repertoires appeared to be more alike among patients than among healthy donors. Because cDNA was sequenced instead of genomic DNA, highly expressing activated cells could be over-represented, though the groups showed no difference in activation or CD3 levels. In all four CD4+ subsets, TCRB CDR3 length was moderately but significantly shorter in type 1 diabetes patients. PCR may preferentially amplify shorter templates, but because patient and control samples were amplified and corrected together, any resulting skew would affect both groups equally. Fewer insertions and more nucleotide deletions at VDJ recombination sites were observed in patients with type 1 diabetes, implying thymic rearrangement abnormalities. HLA sub-analyses involved small numbers of individuals, so any influence of HLA type on TCRB rearrangement remained unresolved.

The High Capacity cDNA Reverse Transcription Kit was used to reverse transcribe all of the isolated RNA, meaning that expressed TCRB transcripts were what got sequenced. Deep immunoSEQ sequencing was applied to naive, central memory and regulatory T cell samples, giving an average of about 3.7 million total reads per sample. Sorted cells were lysed in RLT buffer and RNA was extracted with DNase-treated RNeasy Micro or Mini kits, depending on cell number. To prevent cross-contamination, every cell subset was processed on its own, while patient and healthy donor samples were processed together. Using the immunoSEQ multiplex PCR, TCRB sequences were amplified from cDNA into 87-bp fragments spanning the CDR3 region. Amplicons were sequenced on the Illumina HiSeq platform. As for the authors' bioinformatics: PCR bias was corrected computationally using synthetic template baselines, and reads within Hamming distance 2 were collapsed, with unmergeable singletons discarded. Reads were aligned to IMGT to assign V, D and J genes, CDR3 length, and insertions or deletions at six rearrangement sites. Clonotype counts were normalized to sorted cell number within each subset before computing true diversity and Gini coefficients with the tcR R package. The overlap coefficient, calculated on TCRB nucleotide sequences, was used to quantify repertoire sharing. TCRdb holds this immuneACCESS table with in-frame rearrangements only. Some clones are missing; in checked studies, unresolved V genes explain under half, and the rest has no known cause. That table furnishes V, J and clone size, whereas the DNA furnished D and trimming. The sample table records approximately 130,000 clones; roughly 17% of these occur just once. The ten largest make up roughly 2.6% of the sample.

In this sample, this clone turned up a few times. Its antigen is unknown. No base qualities exist here, and no much larger clone lies one base off it. A single peripheral blood draw of 95 to 150 mL on average was collected from each donor into heparinised tubes. Naive, central memory, regulatory and stem cell-like memory CD4+ T cells were sorted on a BD FACSAria II using a panel including CD45RO, CCR7, CD25, CD127, CD95 and CD27. A purity above 95% was achieved for all sorted populations. PBMCs were separated immediately by Lymphoprep density gradient centrifugation and were stained directly, without being cultured. To minimize batch effects, samples were stained and sorted in pairs, one healthy donor with one patient per experiment. The CDR1 and CDR2 encoded by the germline V gene are SGHRS and YFSETQ. Germline trimming amounts to 4 bases on V and 3 bases on J, with 7 as the count of junction bases outside the gene matches. The CDR3 has 15 amino acids, counting the end cysteine and phenylalanine. The CDR3 DNA has 45 bases and is translated from base 1.

The sequenced material came from central memory CD4+ T cells from blood. This sequence was found in a man aged 18 to 35 with type 1 diabetes. The rearrangement combines TRBV5-1 with TRBJ1-5, with 7 middle bases fitting TRBD1. CDR3 protein: CASSVTGSPNQPQHF. The sequenced DNA: TGCGCCAGCAGCGTGACAGGGTCTCCCAATCAGCCCCAGCATTTT.